This TCR beta chain came from a study of cytomegalovirus exposure and HLA in healthy donors. Findings of the study overall: In an earlier analysis, most TCR beta V segments were productive about 87% or about 30% of the time.

PCR was performed using 60 Vbeta and 13 Jbeta primers. The protocol was immunoSEQ multiplex PCR, while the TCRdb copy is restricted to in-frame clones and leaves out a portion. This table holds about 140,000 clones, roughly 80% found once. CDR1 and CDR2 (germline): SGHTA, FQGNSA. This CDR3 contains 15 residues. V dropped 0 bases and J dropped 3 bases, with 8 bases sitting between them. A remark on this clone: Its antigen is unknown.

J is TRBJ2-2 and V is TRBV7-2; D is undetermined. The TCR comes from a woman aged 45-60 years in good health and CMV-seropositive. The sample comprised PBMCs. The CDR3 spells CASSLASAYTGELFF. DNA for the CDR3: TGTGCCAGCAGCTTAGCGAGTGCTTACACCGGGGAGCTGTTTTTT.